Below, one TCR beta chain is given with its context. The antigen is undetermined. This sample is part of a study of OX40 agonist ivuxolimab in advanced cancers. About the study: Patients were treated with intravenous ivuxolimab, dosed at 0.01 to 10 mg/kg and infused every 2 weeks. Two patients with cutaneous melanoma and one with hepatocellular carcinoma, three in total, showed partial responses. Study-wide results and caveats: CD8+ T cells averaged more expanded clones than CD4+.

The CDR3 loop spans 15 amino acids. V lost 2 bases and J 1 base, leaving 11 bases between the germline ends. The germline V gene encodes CDR1 MDHEN and CDR2 SYDVKM. The assay was immunoSEQ multiplex PCR, and TCRdb's table has in-frame clones only and misses some. Of some 30,000 clones in the sample, more than 75% were seen once. V gene TRBV28 combines with J gene TRBJ2-5; no clear D gene. The sample consisted of CD4+ or CD8+ T cells sorted from blood, taken in a trial of the OX40 agonist ivuxolimab. This clonotype was obtained from an adult with an advanced solid tumor such as melanoma, head and neck, liver or kidney cancer. CDR3: CASSLVGSFQETQYF. The CDR3 coding sequence is TGTGCCAGCAGTTTAGTGGGGTCCTTCCAAGAGACCCAGTACTTC. The complete variable domain, with remaining parts taken from reference TRBV28 and TRBJ2-5, reads DVKVTQSSRYLVKRTGEKVFLECVQDMDHENMFWYRQDPGLGLRLIYFSYDVKMKEKGDIPEGYSVSREKKERFSLILESASTNQTSMYLCASSLVGSFQETQYFGPGTRLLVL.